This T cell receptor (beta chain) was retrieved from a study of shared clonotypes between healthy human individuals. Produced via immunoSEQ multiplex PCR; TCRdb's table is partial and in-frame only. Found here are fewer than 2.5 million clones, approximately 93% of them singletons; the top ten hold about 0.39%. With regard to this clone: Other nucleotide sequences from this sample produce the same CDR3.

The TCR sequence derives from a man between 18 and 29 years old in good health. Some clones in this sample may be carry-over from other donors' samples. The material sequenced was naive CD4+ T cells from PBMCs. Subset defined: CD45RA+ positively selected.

CDR3 residues: CASSLSGTGAYEQYF. As DNA, the CDR3 is TGTGCCAGCAGCTTAAGTGGGACAGGGGCCTACGAGCAGTACTTC. The genes are TRBV7-3 and TRBJ2-7, with 10 bases lining up with TRBD1. The ends lost 1 base at V and 2 bases at J; junction bases unmatched: 2. This CDR3 has 15 amino acids. Per germline, CDR1 SGHTA and CDR2 FQGTGA.